This T cell receptor (beta chain) is from a study of T cells in Graves' hyperthyroidism and ophthalmopathy (dated by TCRdb to between 2017 and 2020). Background on the whole study: Peripheral blood samples were taken at initial diagnosis, before any treatment was given. The 100 discovery patients were randomly split 7:3 into training and test sets. The paper reports TCR Vbeta CDR3 sequencing of more than 120 peripheral blood samples: approximately 41 ophthalmopathy, some 80 hyperthyroidism and 17 progressor patients. To identify TCR V-J signatures that set the groups apart, the researchers used a discovery cohort of 90 to 100 patients, made up of some 41 with Graves' ophthalmopathy and 57 with stable Graves' hyperthyroidism. Once sampling was done, hyperthyroidism patients were given methimazole at a starting dose of 30 mg daily, whereas ophthalmopathy patients were given high-dose intravenous methylprednisolone. The study also compared thyroid tissue and blood T-cell repertoires from 6 or 7 Graves' hyperthyroidism patients. Prospective prediction of ophthalmopathy was tested in an independent validation cohort of 18 to 20 hyperthyroidism patients and around 16 patients who later progressed to ophthalmopathy.

The investigation overall reported the following: Most expanded thyroid clonotypes (frequency above 0.001) were also detected in blood, suggesting blood repertoires may reflect thyroid immune responses. No statistical method was used to set the sample size in advance, and investigators knew the group allocation. During validation, the model predicted progression to ophthalmopathy a median of approximately six months ahead of onset, with around 71% sensitivity and under 85% specificity. A model built on a 13 V-J signature distinguished ophthalmopathy from stable hyperthyroidism, reaching around 88% sensitivity and about 81% specificity in cross-validation and 80%/75% in testing.

Amplification of TCR beta CDR3 regions was carried out from RNA transcripts. The TCR CDR3 was subjected to a first round of RT-PCR using the HTBI primer set and the Qiagen OneStep RT-PCR kit. Libraries were constructed in a second round of multiplex PCR, after which size selection and purification were performed. Paired-end sequencing of the libraries was performed with 100 bp reads on an Illumina HiSeq2000. From the authors' description of their analysis: SOAPnuke was used to process the raw data, throwing out any read that contained adapters or uncalled bases, had a mean Phred below 15, or lacked an exact constant-primer or identifier match. High-quality paired reads were merged with COPE v1.2.5, and unique nucleotide sequences were defined as clonotypes. MiTCR v1.1 was used to align the clonotypes against IMGT TRBV, TRBD and TRBJ reference segments. Only V-J combinations with frequency above 0.0001, covering 99% to 99.2% of repertoires, were analysed. A TCS score was defined as the ratio between F50 (clonal expansion) and ExV (chaos), using BLOSUM62-based TCRdist between CDR3 peptides within each V-J. Welch's t-statistics and random forest reduced around 550 V-J features to 13, which were used in a naive Bayes classifier (R e1071). Using fastp trimming at Q25 and MiXCR clonotype assembly, TCRdb reanalyzed the public sequencing data and kept in-frame beta chains. One record per CDR3 amino acid sequence lists the most common genes and DNA. The V and J calls and clone size come from TCRdb's table, not from the authors' own analysis. In this sample the table shows about 620,000 distinct CDR3 sequences, about a sixth of which occur a single time. The ten largest make up less than 4.5% of the sample.

Including the terminal cysteine and phenylalanine, the CDR3 comprises 14 residues. Solely the CDR3 DNA is kept, with 42 bases framed from the first base. Looking up the germline V gene yields CDR1 SGHRS and CDR2 YFSETQ. V and J are truncated by 0 bases and 8 bases respectively, leaving an intervening sequence of 9 bases. This clonotype was recorded a few times. The target of this receptor is not known. No base quality information exists; no much larger clone differs at one position. Stable Graves' hyperthyroidism was defined as no progression to ophthalmopathy during 18 months of follow-up. The hyperthyroidism patients were between 18 and 65 years old and newly diagnosed, with a disease duration of less than 2 months. The study excluded patients with uncontrolled infections, other autoimmune diseases, pregnancy or lactation. Clinical symptoms, serum thyroxine and TRAb, thyroid ultrasound, and orbital computed tomography formed the basis for the diagnoses. PBMCs were separated from about 10 ml of fresh peripheral blood using Ficoll-Paque density gradient centrifugation. Trizol reagent was used to extract total RNA, and RNA quality was then checked on an Agilent 2100 Bioanalyzer.

Sequencing input: blood. The sequence was collected from a woman in her 30s with Graves' hyperthyroidism. The V gene is TRBV5-1 and the J gene is TRBJ1-6; no D gene can be assigned with confidence. The CDR3 loop reads CASSLVRGDSPLHF. The nucleotide sequence reads TGCGCCAGCAGCTTGGTCCGAGGTGATTCACCCCTCCACTTT.